This TCR beta chain comes out of a study of brain T cells in children with intractable seizures. Of note for this clone: Its antigen is currently unknown.

CDR3 length: 15 residues. Per germline, CDR1 MDHEN and CDR2 SYDVKM. Unmatched junction bases numbered 8, after V lost 5 bases and J lost 6 bases. Patients received at least one anti-epileptic drug before surgery. General observations from the study: Absence of clones before surgery may stem from lower sequencing depth.

Clones were read by immunoSEQ multiplex PCR, and TCRdb kept only the in-frame ones, dropping some. The sample comprises about 120,000 clones, approximately 94% of which are singletons, and approximately 3.9% rests with the top ten. This clonotype was obtained from a boy under two years old with hemimegalencephaly and intractable seizures. The sequenced sample was peripheral blood, obtained at surgery. This chain connects TRBV28 to TRBJ2-3; 10 bases fit TRBD2. DNA for the CDR3: TGTGCCAGCAGTCCCCTAGCGGGGGTTTTGGATACGCAGTATTTT. The encoded protein is CASSPLAGVLDTQYF. The full variable domain, completed using reference TRBV28 and TRBJ2-3, is DVKVTQSSRYLVKRTGEKVFLECVQDMDHENMFWYRQDPGLGLRLIYFSYDVKMKEKGDIPEGYSVSREKKERFSLILESASTNQTSMYLCASSPLAGVLDTQYFGPGTRLTVL.